Sequencing of this TCR beta chain was carried out in a study of identifying expanded T cells in peripheral blood. Regarding the study as a whole: Approximately 1.1 clones differed between technical replicates, versus about 15 and 19 over time.

Note on this clone: Its target is unknown.

The V and J ends lost 1 base and 6 bases respectively, with 10 bases between them. The V gene's germline CDR1 is SGHTA and CDR2 FQGNSA. CDR3 length: 13 residues. Clones were sequenced by immunoSEQ multiplex PCR, and TCRdb holds only the in-frame ones, with some missing. The sample includes roughly 100,000 clones, around 88% of them seen just once. The source of this sequence is a person between 18 and 75 years old in good health. This chain joins TRBV7-2 and TRBJ2-7, with no clear D. The specimen sequenced was blood. The CDR3 DNA reads as TGTGCCAGCAGCTTAGACCGGGTGGCCGAGCAGTACTTC. This gives the protein CASSLDRVAEQYF. The full variable domain, rest sourced from reference TRBV7-2 and TRBJ2-7, is GAGVSQSPSNKVTEKGKDVELRCDPISGHTALYWYRQSLGQGLEFLIYFQGNSAPDKSGLPSDRFSAERTGGSVSTLTIQRTQQEDSAVYLCASSLDRVAEQYFGPGTRLTVT.